This TCR beta chain came from a study of shared clonotypes between healthy human individuals (TCRdb year 2020). Notes on the research overall: The cohort comprised a couple of women and a few men aged 18 to 49 years. For each donor, CD4 naive and CD4 memory were each run on three plates, CD8 naive on two plates, and CD8 memory on one plate. Different laboratories and diverse techniques were used to prepare libraries and sequence TCR repertoires, to increase sequencing depth and limit assay-specific biases. Per donor, leukapheresis produced somewhere between about 0.94 and 8.9 billion PBMCs. Blood TCR repertoires of a handful of healthy adults were deeply sequenced to estimate repertoire size and the extent of clonotype sharing between individuals.

Using the deep immunoSEQ assay, TCR CDR3 regions were amplified from genomic DNA by multiplex PCR. Genomic DNA extracted from each cell subset was distributed evenly over all wells of several immunoSEQ 96-well plates, and each plate served as one replicate. For sorted subsets, approximately 210 ng genomic DNA, equal to tens of thousands of T cell genomes, was loaded into each replicate PCR. The purified libraries were quantified using a Qubit 3.0 fluorometer, sized with a Bioanalyzer 2100, and then quantified again using the KAPA Library Quantification kit. A separate single-read 150-cycle Illumina NextSeq 550 flow cell was used to sequence each immunoSEQ 96-well plate. The original methods were these. Because the immunoSEQ output included only junctional sequences and no quality scores, the filtering could not be the same as the filtering used for full-length reads. Sequences were annotated with PyIR, a Python wrapper for IgBLAST v1.9, and V/J genes and CDR3 were assigned using IMGT germline references. Reads were removed for weak V/J assignments (E-value above 1e-6), missing CDR3, stop codons, out-of-frame junctions, or ambiguous translated residues. V3J clonotypes were defined by identical inferred V gene, J gene, and CDR3 amino acid sequence. The percentage overlap between two repertoires was calculated by dividing the number of shared unique clonotypes by the size of the smaller repertoire. Richness of each repertoire was evaluated using RTK rarefaction, the Chao1 estimator, and Recon v2.1 estimates of unobserved clonotypes. OLGA was used to compute generation probabilities for all TCRbeta clonotypes that the gDNA method yielded from a handful of donors. This is the immuneACCESS table as TCRdb keeps it, with only in-frame sequences that have V and J called. A part of the clones is gone; compared with another copy, unresolved V genes explain less than half, and the rest is unexplained. V, J and clone size are taken as reported in that table, and D and trimming were inferred from the DNA itself. The table for this sample lists just over 2,000,000 clones; 90% to 95% of them were counted only once. More than 0.1% of the sample is held by the ten biggest clonotypes.

CDR1 and CDR2 are drawn from the germline V gene (reference sequence): SEHNR, FQNEAQ. The germline ends are 12 bases apart after V is trimmed by 8 bases and J by 1 base. Including cysteine and phenylalanine, the CDR3 has 14 amino acids. Just the 42-base CDR3 DNA is kept, in frame starting at base 1. Findings and caveats that apply to the study as a whole: Compared with non-shared clonotypes, clonotypes shared by all four sorted-subset donors had higher generation probabilities. Pairwise subsampling led to the expectation that sequencing depth would affect the degree of clonotype sharing among donors. Sampling was restricted to blood, and TCR repertoires in tissue are likely to differ from TCR repertoires in blood. The genetic and exposure-history diversity represented was limited by the small number of donors. Roughly 5% of naive CD4, 3.5% of naive CD8, roughly 2.4% of memory CD4, and around 0.42% of memory CD8 clonotypes were shared across several donors. Naive subsets generally had larger estimated clonotype richness than memory subsets. Even with the large sequencing depth, rarefaction of the sorted-subset datasets indicated that sequencing was incomplete.

The donors were healthy, HIV-negative adults with no recently reported acute infections or vaccinations. Only Caucasian adults living in Nashville, Tennessee, USA were represented among the donors. Magnetic negative selection was used to enrich CD4+ T cells, after which naive cells were positively selected on CD45RA and the negative fraction became the memory subset. Blood was obtained by leukapheresis, after which PBMCs were separated by Ficoll-Histopaque density gradient centrifugation and cryopreserved in liquid nitrogen vapor phase. Analytical flow cytometry was used to check the purity and quantity of every magnetically sorted T cell population. From each sorted fraction, genomic DNA was isolated and quantified by UV absorbance on a Nanodrop 2000c. Concerning this clone: No antigen is known for it. One base away there is no much larger clone; base qualities are not given.

This receptor was obtained from a man aged 18 to 35 in good health. The V and J segments used are TRBV7-9 and TRBJ2-1; D gene: possibly TRBD2, on 5 matching bases. The sequencing sample was made of naive CD4+ T cells sorted from blood. The cell subset or site label corresponds to: CD45RA+ positively selected. The CDR3 sequence is CASGLGTSYNEQFF. The bases read TGTGCCAGCGGACTGGGAACTTCCTACAATGAGCAGTTCTTC.